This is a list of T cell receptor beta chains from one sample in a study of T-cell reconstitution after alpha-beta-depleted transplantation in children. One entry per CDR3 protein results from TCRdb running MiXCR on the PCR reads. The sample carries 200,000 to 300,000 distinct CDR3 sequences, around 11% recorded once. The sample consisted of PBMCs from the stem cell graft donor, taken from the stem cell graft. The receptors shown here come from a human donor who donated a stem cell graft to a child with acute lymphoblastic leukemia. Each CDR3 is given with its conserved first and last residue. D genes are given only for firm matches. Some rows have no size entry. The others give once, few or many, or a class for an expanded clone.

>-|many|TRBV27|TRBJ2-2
CASSSAGELFF
TGTGCCAGCAGTTCGGCCGGGGAGCTGTTTTTT
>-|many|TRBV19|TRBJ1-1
CASSIDGQNEAFF
TGTGCCAGTAGTATAGATGGGCAGAATGAAGCTTTCTTT
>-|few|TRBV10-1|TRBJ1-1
CASSLGDDTEAFF
TGCGCCAGCAGTTTAGGGGACGACACTGAAGCTTTCTTT
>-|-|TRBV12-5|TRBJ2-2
CASGFLTSSEVSTGELFF
TGTGCTAGTGGTTTTCTAACGAGTAGCGAAGTTAGCACCGGGGAGCTGTTTTTT
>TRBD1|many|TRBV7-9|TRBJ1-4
CASSPIVPGQGTEKLFF
TGTGCCAGCAGCCCCATCGTTCCGGGACAGGGTACTGAAAAACTGTTTTTT
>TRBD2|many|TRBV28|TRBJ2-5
CASSLQRGGLETQYF
TGTGCCAGCAGTTTACAGCGGGGGGGCTTAGAGACCCAGTACTTC
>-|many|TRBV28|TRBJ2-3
CASSDPLGGPLTDTQYF
TGTGCCAGCAGCGACCCCCTCGGTGGCCCTCTCACAGATACGCAGTATTTT
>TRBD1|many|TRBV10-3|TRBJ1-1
CAISDPRDRATEAFF
TGTGCCATCAGTGACCCCCGGGACAGGGCCACTGAAGCTTTCTTT
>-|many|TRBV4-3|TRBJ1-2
CASSLRGDYGYTF
TGCGCCAGCAGCCTCCGAGGGGACTATGGCTACACCTTC
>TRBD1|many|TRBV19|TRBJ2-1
CASSIGRGYNEQFF
TGTGCCAGTAGTATCGGCAGGGGGTACAATGAGCAGTTCTTC
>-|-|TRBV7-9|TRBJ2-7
CASSWTSEQYF
TGTGCCAGCAGCTGGACCAGCGAGCAGTACTTC
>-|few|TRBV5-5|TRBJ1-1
CASSLFTGTEAFF
TGTGCCAGCAGCTTGTTTACGGGGACTGAAGCTTTCTTT
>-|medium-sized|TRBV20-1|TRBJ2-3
CSATRGSRRTDTQYF
TGCAGTGCTACCCGAGGCAGTCGGAGGACAGATACGCAGTATTTT
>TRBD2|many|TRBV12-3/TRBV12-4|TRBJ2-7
CASSISGRSLEQYF
TGTGCCAGCAGCATTAGCGGGAGGTCTTTAGAGCAGTACTTC
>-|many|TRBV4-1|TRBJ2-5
CASSPQRGLAQETQYF
TGCGCCAGCAGCCCCCAACGGGGGTTAGCCCAAGAGACCCAGTACTTC
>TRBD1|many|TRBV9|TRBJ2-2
CASSARDRGSGELFF
TGTGCCAGCAGCGCCCGGGACAGGGGGTCGGGGGAGCTGTTTTTT
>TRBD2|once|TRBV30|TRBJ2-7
CAWGSRLAYEQYF
TGTGCCTGGGGTTCGCGACTAGCATACGAGCAGTACTTC